These 18 T cell receptor beta chains were all obtained from the same sample, sequenced in a study of blood T cell repertoires in COVID-19. Method: immunoSEQ multiplex PCR; TCRdb's copy keeps in-frame clones and lacks some. The sample carries under 200,000 clones, roughly 85% recorded once. Specimen: peripheral blood. The receptors stem from a middle-aged man with acute or convalescent COVID-19.

The chain employs TRBV2 and TRBJ1-2, with 12 nucleotides matching TRBD1. With V trimmed by 4 bases and J by 8 bases, 14 bases remained unmatched. This CDR3 has 17 residues. The germline V gene has CDR1 SNHLY and CDR2 FYNNEI. This CDR3 is CASSARSGTGGENGYTF. The CDR3 nucleotides are TGTGCCAGCAGTGCAAGATCCGGGACAGGGGGCGAAAACGGCTACACCTTC.

This rearrangement joins TRBV27 to TRBJ2-5; no clear D gene. Germline V gives CDR1 MNHEY, CDR2 SMNVEV (reference sequence). This CDR3 is 14 amino acids long. V was shortened by 3 bases and J by 3 bases, with 11 bases between the two germline ends. The CDR3 is CASSFSGVKETQYF. CDR3 coding DNA: TGTGCCAGCAGTTTCAGTGGTGTAAAAGAGACCCAGTACTTC.

V is TRBV12-5 and J is TRBJ1-6, with 8 bases that match TRBD1. The CDR3 runs 18 residues. Germline CDR1 and CDR2: LGHNT and FRNRAP. After removal of 6 bases from V and 0 bases from J, the junction contained 10 bases not matched to a gene. CDR3: CASGSDRGLSSYNSPLHF. CDR3 coding DNA: TGTGCTAGTGGGTCCGACAGGGGCCTTAGCTCCTATAATTCACCCCTCCACTTT.

The genes are TRBV4-3 and TRBJ2-5, with 8 bases aligning to TRBD2. The J segment lost 4 bases and the V segment lost 0 bases, leaving 7 bases of the junction unmatched. Looked up from germline, CDR1 is LGHNA and CDR2 is YSLEER. The length of the CDR3 is 16 residues. The CDR3 DNA sequence: TGCGCCAGCAGCCAAGATACCGGGAGGGGGGGAGAGACCCAGTACTTC. This encodes CASSQDTGRGGETQYF.

The chain links TRBV6-5 to TRBJ2-7; 7 bases agree with TRBD1. J gave up 2 bases and V 7 bases, and 5 bases lay outside the gene matches. The length of the CDR3 is 13 residues. Per the germline V gene, CDR1 is MNHEY and CDR2 is SVGAGI. Here the CDR3 reads CASTRTGAYEQYF. CDR3 DNA sequence: TGTGCCAGCACTAGGACAGGCGCCTACGAGCAGTACTTC.

J is TRBJ1-1 and V is TRBV3-1 (or the pseudogene TRBV3-2); D is unclear. The CDR3 loop spans 12 amino acids. The germline V and J ends were trimmed by 4 bases and 12 bases, with 15 bases remaining between them. The V gene's germline CDR1 is LGHDT and CDR2 YNNKEL (reference sequence). The CDR3 protein is CASSPQRGGTFF. CDR3 nucleotide sequence: TGTGCCAGCAGCCCCCAGAGAGGAGGAACTTTCTTT.

The chain has TRBV6-6 and TRBJ2-7; 10 bases are a match to TRBD2. V lost 7 bases and J lost 8; bases outside the gene matches: 11. The CDR3 totals 14 residues. In germline, CDR1 is MNHNY, CDR2 SVGAGI (reference sequence). DNA for the CDR3: TGTGCCAGCACCCTAGCGGGGGCTTCGTCGCAGCAGTACTTC. Encoded protein: CASTLAGASSQQYF.

The chain recombines TRBV5-1 with TRBJ2-2; the D gene is possibly TRBD2 (7 bases). Germline CDR1 and CDR2: SGHRS and YFSETQ. V lost 6 bases to trimming and J lost 1 base, with 25 bases between them. This CDR3 contains 19 residues. The CDR3 here is CASKEFGLTGLVNTGELFF. CDR3 bases: TGCGCCAGCAAAGAATTTGGTTTGACAGGACTAGTGAACACCGGGGAGCTGTTTTTT. The full variable domain, completed using reference TRBV5-1 and TRBJ2-2, is KAGVTQTPRYLIKTRGQQVTLSCSPISGHRSVSWYQQTPGQGLQFLFEYFSETQRNKGNFPGRFSGRQFSNSRSEMNVSTLELGDSALYLCASKEFGLTGLVNTGELFFGEGSRLTVL.

This chain uses TRBV5-1 with TRBJ2-5; D call uncertain. CDR1 and CDR2 (germline): SGHRS, YFSETQ. CDR3 length: 14 amino acids. Trimming pared 2 bases from V and 4 bases from J, leaving 12 bases between. The DNA of the CDR3 is TGCGCCAGCAGCTTCGGAGTAGTGGGAGAGACCCAGTACTTC. It codes for CASSFGVVGETQYF.

V gene TRBV6-2 or TRBV6-3 combines with J gene TRBJ1-1, with D possibly being TRBD1 (6 bases). The CDR3 contains 13 residues. V lost 4 bases and J 5 bases, leaving 11 bases between the germline ends. Germline V gene lookup returns CDR1 MNHEY and CDR2 SVGEGT. CDR3 nucleotide sequence: TGTGCCAGCAGTTTAGAGGGGGGGACTGAAGCTTTCTTT. Residues: CASSLEGGTEAFF.

The chain uses TRBV6-2 or TRBV6-3 and TRBJ2-1; TRBD1 is a possible D gene (6 bases). The ends were cut back, 5 bases at V and 0 bases at J, with 11 bases in the middle. The CDR3 sequence is 15 residues long. From germline, CDR1 is MNHEY and CDR2 SVGEGT. The CDR3 sequence is CASSETGGSYNEQFF. In nucleotides, the CDR3 is TGTGCCAGCAGTGAGACAGGCGGCTCCTACAATGAGCAGTTCTTC.

The chain carries TRBV5-1 and TRBJ2-1; D perhaps matches TRBD2 (5 bases). This CDR3 has 16 amino acids. Germline V gene sequence: CDR1 SGHRS, CDR2 YFSETQ. Trimming pared 0 bases from V and 1 base from J, leaving 11 bases between. In DNA form, the CDR3 reads TGCGCCAGCAGCTTGGGACGAGGAGGATCCTACAATGAGCAGTTCTTC. Its protein is CASSLGRGGSYNEQFF.

This chain joins TRBV9 and TRBJ1-2, with TRBD1 identical over 12 bases. The V and J ends lost 0 bases and 4 bases, in that order; junction bases with no gene match: 10. The CDR3 covers 18 residues. The germline gives CDR1 SGDLS, CDR2 YYNGEE. DNA of the CDR3: TGTGCCAGCAGCGTAGCCGGGACAGGGGGCGCTGGGGCCTATGGCTACACCTTC. Translated, it gives CASSVAGTGGAGAYGYTF.

This chain connects TRBV12-3 or TRBV12-4 to TRBJ1-2; D ambiguous. This CDR3 is 13 amino acids long. With 3 bases removed from V and 4 bases from J, the gap between germline ends came to 9 bases. The CDR3 reads CASSFSLGYGYTF. DNA for the CDR3: TGTGCCAGCAGTTTTTCTCTAGGCTATGGCTACACCTTC.

V and J are TRBV7-9 and TRBJ2-1; weak D call: TRBD2 (6 bases). V lost 4 bases to trimming and J lost 7 bases, with 14 bases between them. Per the germline V gene, CDR1 is SEHNR and CDR2 is FQNEAQ (reference sequence). The CDR3 totals 14 residues. This CDR3 reads CASSSRDSLNEQFF. CDR3 nucleotide sequence: TGTGCCAGCAGCTCCCGGGACTCCCTTAATGAGCAGTTCTTC.

This clone has only one observation. The chain is built from TRBV9 and TRBJ1-3, with D hard to call. V was pared by 2 bases and J by 3 bases, with 6 bases between. Germline CDR1 and CDR2: SGDLS and YYNGEE. CDR3 length equals 13 residues. This CDR3 is CASSVLFGNTIYF. CDR3 DNA sequence: TGTGCCAGCAGCGTTCTGTTTGGAAACACCATATATTTT.

The V and J genes are TRBV29-1 and TRBJ2-1; tentatively, D is TRBD1 (5 bases). This CDR3 has 16 amino acids. CDR1 is SQVTM and CDR2 is ANQGSEA in the germline V gene. The ends were cut back, 3 bases at V and 0 bases at J, with 15 bases in the middle. CDR3 sequence reads: CSVDLSTTVSYNEQFF. CDR3 in DNA: TGCAGCGTTGATTTGTCGACGACAGTCTCCTACAATGAGCAGTTCTTC.

CDR3 protein: CASSLSGTGNGYTF. In DNA, the CDR3 is TGTGCCAGCTCACTCTCCGGGACAGGGAATGGCTACACCTTC. This rearrangement joins TRBV18 to TRBJ1-2; 9 bases map to TRBD1. Trimming cost V 4 bases and J 6 bases; bases outside gene matches: 6. The CDR3 is made up of 14 amino acids. Germline CDR1 KGHSH, CDR2 LQKENI.